This T cell receptor (beta chain) was recovered during a study of human T cells and chemical hapten exposure. Each CDR3 protein gets one entry after TCRdb re-called the RACE reads with MiXCR. This table has about 80,000 distinct CDR3 sequences, about 14% appearing once. This clonotype was picked up a small number of times. Indicated time point: pre-sensitization, week 0. Treatment reported: therapeutic diphenylcyclopropenone sensitization with weekly scalp DPC. The sequencing used whole blood, collected in connection with sensitization to the hapten diphenylcyclopropenone (DPC). The sequence came from a woman aged 45 to 65 with alopecia areata. Some clones in this sample may be carry-over from other donors' samples.

The CDR3, as DNA: TGTGCCAGCAGTTTTGGGGGCCGGCCTGAGCAGTTCTTC. Protein: CASSFGGRPEQFF. The chain employs TRBV28 and TRBJ2-1, with TRBD1 as a possible D gene (6 bases). Germline values: CDR1 MDHEN, CDR2 SYDVKM. V was shortened by 3 bases and J by 9 bases, with 12 bases between the two germline ends. CDR3 size: 13 residues.